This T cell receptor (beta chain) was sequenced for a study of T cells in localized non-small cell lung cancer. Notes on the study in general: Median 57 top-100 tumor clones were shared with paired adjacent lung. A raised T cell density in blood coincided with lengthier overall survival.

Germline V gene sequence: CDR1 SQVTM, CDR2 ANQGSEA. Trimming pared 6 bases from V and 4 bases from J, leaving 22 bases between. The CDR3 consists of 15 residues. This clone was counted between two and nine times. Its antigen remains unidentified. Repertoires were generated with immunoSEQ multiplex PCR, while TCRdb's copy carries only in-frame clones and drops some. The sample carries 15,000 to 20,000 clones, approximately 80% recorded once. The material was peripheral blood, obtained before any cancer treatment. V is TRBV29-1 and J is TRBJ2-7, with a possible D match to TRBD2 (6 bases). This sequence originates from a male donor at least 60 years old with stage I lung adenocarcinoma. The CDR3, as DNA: TGCAGCGTCCGGTTTTTAGTTCCGCGGGGATACGAGCAGTACTTC. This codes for CSVRFLVPRGYEQYF.